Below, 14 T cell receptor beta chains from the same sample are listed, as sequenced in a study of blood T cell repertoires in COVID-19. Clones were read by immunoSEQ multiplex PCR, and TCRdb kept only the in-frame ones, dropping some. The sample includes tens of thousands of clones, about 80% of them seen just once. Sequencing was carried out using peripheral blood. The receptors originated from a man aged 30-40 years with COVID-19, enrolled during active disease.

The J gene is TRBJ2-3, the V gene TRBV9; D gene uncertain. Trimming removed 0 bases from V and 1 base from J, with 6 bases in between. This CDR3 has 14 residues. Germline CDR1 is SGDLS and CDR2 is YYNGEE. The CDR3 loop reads CASSVAVGTDTQYF. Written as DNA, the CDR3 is TGTGCCAGCAGCGTAGCGGTAGGCACAGATACGCAGTATTTT.

CDR3 sequence reads: CASSLGLAVTYEQYF. The CDR3 DNA reads as TGTGCCAGCAGCTTGGGACTAGCGGTAACCTACGAGCAGTACTTC. This chain joins TRBV5-5 and TRBJ2-7, with 9 bases fitting TRBD2. This CDR3 has 15 residues. Germline CDR1 reads SGHKS; CDR2 reads YYEKEE (reference sequence). Trimming at V came to 0 bases and at J to 2 bases, leaving 3 bases not matched to a gene.

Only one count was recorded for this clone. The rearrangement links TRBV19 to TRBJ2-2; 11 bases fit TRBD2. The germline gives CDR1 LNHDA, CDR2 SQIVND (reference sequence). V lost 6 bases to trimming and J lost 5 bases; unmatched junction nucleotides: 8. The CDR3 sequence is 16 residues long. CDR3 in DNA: TGTGCCAGTAGCGGTAGCGGGAGGGCCTGGACCGGGGAGCTGTTTTTT. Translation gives CASSGSGRAWTGELFF.

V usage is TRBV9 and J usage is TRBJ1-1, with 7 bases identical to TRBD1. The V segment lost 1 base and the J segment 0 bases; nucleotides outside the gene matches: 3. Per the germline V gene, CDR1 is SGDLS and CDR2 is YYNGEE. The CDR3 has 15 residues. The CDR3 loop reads CASSVKDRMNTEAFF. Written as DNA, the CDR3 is TGTGCCAGCAGCGTAAAGGACAGGATGAACACTGAAGCTTTCTTT.

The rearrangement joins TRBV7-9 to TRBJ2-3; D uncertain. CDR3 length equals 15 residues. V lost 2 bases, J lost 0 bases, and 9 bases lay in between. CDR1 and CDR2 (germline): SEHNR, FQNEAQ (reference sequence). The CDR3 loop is CASSLFPRSTDTQYF. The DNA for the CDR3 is TGTGCCAGCAGCTTATTCCCCAGGAGCACAGATACGCAGTATTTT.

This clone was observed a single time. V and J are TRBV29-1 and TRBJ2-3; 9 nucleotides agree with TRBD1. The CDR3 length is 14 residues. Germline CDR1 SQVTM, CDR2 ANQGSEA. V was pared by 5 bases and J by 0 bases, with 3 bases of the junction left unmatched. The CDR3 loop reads CSVRTGASTDTQYF. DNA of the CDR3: TGCAGCGTTCGGACAGGGGCTAGCACAGATACGCAGTATTTT.

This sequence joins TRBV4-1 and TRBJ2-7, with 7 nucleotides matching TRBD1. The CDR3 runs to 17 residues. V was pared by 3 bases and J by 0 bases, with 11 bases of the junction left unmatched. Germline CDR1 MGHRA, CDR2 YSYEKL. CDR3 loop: CASSQAFLRDSSYEQYF. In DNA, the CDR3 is TGCGCCAGCAGCCAGGCCTTTTTAAGGGACAGCTCCTACGAGCAGTACTTC.

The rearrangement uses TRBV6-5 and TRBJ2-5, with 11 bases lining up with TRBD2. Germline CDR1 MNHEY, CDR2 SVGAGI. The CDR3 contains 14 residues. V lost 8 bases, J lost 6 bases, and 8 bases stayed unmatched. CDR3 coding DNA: TGTGCCAGCGGTAGCGGGGGGGCCGGGAAGACCCAGTACTTC. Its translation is CASGSGGAGKTQYF.

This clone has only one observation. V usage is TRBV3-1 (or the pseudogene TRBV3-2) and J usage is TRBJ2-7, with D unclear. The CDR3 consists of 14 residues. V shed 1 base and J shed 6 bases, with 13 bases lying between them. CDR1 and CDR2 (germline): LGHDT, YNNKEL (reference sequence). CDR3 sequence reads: CASSQASSLSEQYF. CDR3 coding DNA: TGTGCCAGCAGCCAAGCCTCCTCACTGAGCGAGCAGTACTTC.

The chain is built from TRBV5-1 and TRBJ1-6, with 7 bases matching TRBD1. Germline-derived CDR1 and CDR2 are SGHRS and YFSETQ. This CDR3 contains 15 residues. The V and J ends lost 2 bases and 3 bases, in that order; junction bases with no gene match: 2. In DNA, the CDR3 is TGCGCCAGCAGCTTACAGGGGTACTATAATTCACCCCTCCACTTT. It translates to CASSLQGYYNSPLHF.

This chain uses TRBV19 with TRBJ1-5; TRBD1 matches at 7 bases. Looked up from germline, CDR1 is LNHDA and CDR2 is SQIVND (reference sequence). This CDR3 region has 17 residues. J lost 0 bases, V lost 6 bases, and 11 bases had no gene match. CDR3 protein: CASRIGQAQYSNQPQHF. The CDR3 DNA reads TGTGCCAGTAGGATTGGACAGGCTCAATATAGCAATCAGCCCCAGCATTTT. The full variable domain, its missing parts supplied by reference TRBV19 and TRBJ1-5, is DGGITQSPKYLFRKEGQNVTLSCEQNLNHDAMYWYRQDPGQGLRLIYYSQIVNDFQKGDIAEGYSVSREKKESFPLTVTSAQKNPTAFYLCASRIGQAQYSNQPQHFGDGTRLSIL.

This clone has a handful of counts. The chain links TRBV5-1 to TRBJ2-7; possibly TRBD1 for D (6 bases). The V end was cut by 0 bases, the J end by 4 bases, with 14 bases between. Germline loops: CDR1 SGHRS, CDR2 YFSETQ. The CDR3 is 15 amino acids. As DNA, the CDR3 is TGCGCCAGCAGCTTGGAAACAGGGCCGGGGTACGAGCAGTACTTC. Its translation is CASSLETGPGYEQYF.

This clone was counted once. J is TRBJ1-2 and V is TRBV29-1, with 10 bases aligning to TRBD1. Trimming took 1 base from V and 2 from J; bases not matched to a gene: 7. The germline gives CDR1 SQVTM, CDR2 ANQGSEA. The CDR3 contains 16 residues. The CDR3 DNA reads TGCAGCGTTGAAGGGGGACAGGGGATCCTCAACTATGGCTACACCTTC. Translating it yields CSVEGGQGILNYGYTF. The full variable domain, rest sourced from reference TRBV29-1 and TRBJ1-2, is SAVISQKPSRDICQRGTSLTIQCQVDSQVTMMFWYRQQPGQSLTLIATANQGSEATYESGFVIDKFPISRPNLTFSTLTVSNMSPEDSSIYLCSVEGGQGILNYGYTFGSGTRLTVV.

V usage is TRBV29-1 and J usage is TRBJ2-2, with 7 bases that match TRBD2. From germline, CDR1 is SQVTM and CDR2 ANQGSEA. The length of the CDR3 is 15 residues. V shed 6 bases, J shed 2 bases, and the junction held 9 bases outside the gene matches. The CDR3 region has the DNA TGCAGCGTCTCCCCGGGGGGAGCAAACACCGGGGAGCTGTTTTTT. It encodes CSVSPGGANTGELFF.